These T cell receptor beta chains were read from a single sample in a study of immune evolution from preneoplasia to lung adenocarcinoma. TCRdb's copy holds only in-frame clones and misses some; the assay was immunoSEQ multiplex PCR. The sample lists around 4,000 clones, 83% occurring once. The specimen sequenced was FFPE minimally invasive lung adenocarcinoma tissue. The receptors here all came from a person in their sixties or seventies with lung adenocarcinoma. Each CDR3 is given with its conserved first and last residue. The D gene is left open where the match is weak. Only part of the rows carry a size: once, few, many, or a class if the clone is expanded.

.,14,TRBV19,TRBJ2-7,.,TGTGCCAGTAGTACGGACAGTGGCCCCTACGAGCAGTACTTC,CASSTDSGPYEQYF
once,15,TRBV6-1,TRBJ2-7,TRBD1,TGTGCCAGCAGTGGAGGGACAGGGGGCTCCTACGAGCAGTACTTC,CASSGGTGGSYEQYF
.,16,TRBV5-1,TRBJ2-2,TRBD1,TGCGCCAGCAGCTCGACCGGGACAGGGAACACCGGGGAGCTGTTTTTT,CASSSTGTGNTGELFF
.,14,TRBV7-9,TRBJ1-1,.,TGTGCCAGCAGCTCCGAGGGCGGGAACACTGAAGCTTTCTTT,CASSSEGGNTEAFF
.,15,TRBV28,TRBJ1-5,.,TGTGCCAGCAGCCGATATCAGGGAAGTAATCAGCCCCAGCATTTT,CASSRYQGSNQPQHF
.,15,TRBV28,TRBJ2-7,TRBD1,TGTGCCAGCAGTTCACCGGGACAGGGGGGAGGCGAGCAGTACTTC,CASSSPGQGGGEQYF
.,13,TRBV2,TRBJ2-5,.,TGTGCCAGCAGTGAGGGGATACAAGAGACCCAGTACTTC,CASSEGIQETQYF
once,14,TRBV6-1,TRBJ1-5,.,TGTGCCAGTAGTGAAGCTCCAATCACCCAGCCCCAGCATTTT,CASSEAPITQPQHF
.,14,TRBV13,TRBJ2-7,TRBD2,TGTGCCAGCAGCTTAGTAGCGGGAGGCCACGAGCAGTACTTC,CASSLVAGGHEQYF
.,14,TRBV7-9,TRBJ2-5,.,TGTGCCAGCAGCTTAGCAGGGGCCCAAGAGACCCAGTACTTC,CASSLAGAQETQYF
.,12,TRBV5-5,TRBJ2-5,.,TGTGCCAGCAGCTTACTCCAAGAGACCCAGTACTTC,CASSLLQETQYF
.,15,TRBV6-4,TRBJ2-3,.,TGTGCCAGCAGTGACGGTCTCGGGGGCACAGATACGCAGTATTTT,CASSDGLGGTDTQYF
.,14,TRBV7-2,TRBJ2-2,.,TGTGCCAGCAGCTACAGGGTAGACACCGGGGAGCTGTTTTTT,CASSYRVDTGELFF
few,14,TRBV14,TRBJ1-3,.,TGTGCCAGCAGCCGACTCAGCTCTGGAAACACCATATATTTT,CASSRLSSGNTIYF
.,13,TRBV28,TRBJ1-2,.,TGTGCAGTCGAGAACCCAGTGAATGATGGCTACACCTTC,CAVENPVNDGYTF
.,14,TRBV29-1,TRBJ1-4,.,TGCAGCGTTGATGGGGGCAGTGCGCATGAAAAACTGTTTTTT,CSVDGGSAHEKLFF
once,13,TRBV30,TRBJ2-3,.,TGTGCCTGGAGTAGGGACAGCACAGATACGCAGTATTTT,CAWSRDSTDTQYF
.,14,TRBV13,TRBJ1-2,TRBD1,TGTGCCAGCAGCTCTCAGGGGGCCCAGGGTGGCTACACCTTC,CASSSQGAQGGYTF
.,18,TRBV7-8,TRBJ1-1,.,TGTGCCAGCAGCCTCAGGGACACCTTCAGAGCCAGGAACACTGAAGCTTTCTTT,CASSLRDTFRARNTEAFF
.,13,TRBV7-6,TRBJ2-1,.,TGTGCCAGCAGCCTACCGTTGGTCAATGAGCAGTTCTTC,CASSLPLVNEQFF
.,14,TRBV4-3,TRBJ2-1,.,TGCGCCAGCAGCCAAGAAGATCAGCACAATGAGCAGTTCTTC,CASSQEDQHNEQFF
.,15,TRBV5-8,TRBJ2-7,TRBD2,TGTGCCAGCAGCCGCGGGACCCTGGGAGGGCGCGAGCAGTACTTC,CASSRGTLGGREQYF
once,15,TRBV11-2,TRBJ2-5,.,TGTGCCAGCAGCAGGACCGGGACCCCGGAGGGGGCCCAGTACTTC,CASSRTGTPEGAQYF
.,13,TRBV11-1,TRBJ1-2,TRBD1,TGTGCCAGCAGCTCGGGACAGGGGTTAGGCTACACCTTC,CASSSGQGLGYTF
.,17,TRBV28,TRBJ2-1,.,TGTGCCAGCAGTCAACCCCCGTGGACGGAACCGAACAATGAGCAGTTCTTC,CASSQPPWTEPNNEQFF
.,12,TRBV2,TRBJ2-2,.,TGTGCCAGCAACTTCTCCCCCGGGACGCCCCCTTTT,CASNFSPGTPPF
.,14,TRBV13,TRBJ2-7,.,TGTGCCAACAGCTTAGGGGATTGGACCTACGAGCAGTACTTC,CANSLGDWTYEQYF
.,13,TRBV5-1,TRBJ1-1,.,TGCGCCAGCAGCTCGGCCATGAACACTGAAGCTTTCTTT,CASSSAMNTEAFF
.,14,TRBV4-3,TRBJ2-5,TRBD2,TGCGCCAGCAGCCCCCGACTAGCGGAAGAGACCCAGTACTTC,CASSPRLAEETQYF